The clone carrying this T cell receptor (beta chain) was seen repeatedly, ten times or more. Its target is unknown. Transcripts of RNA were the source for amplifying TCR beta CDR3 regions. HTBI primers were employed in first-round RT-PCR, then a second-round multiplex PCR followed. MiXCR, run by TCRdb on the multiplex PCR reads, gives a single entry per CDR3 protein. The sample lists about 420,000 distinct CDR3 sequences, under 25% occurring once. The sample originates from a study of Graves' ophthalmopathy and Graves' hyperthyroidism. Study information: Peripheral blood was obtained at first diagnosis, ahead of any treatment. Broader study findings: Researchers report that a 13-signature model separated ophthalmopathy from stable hyperthyroidism, posting around 86% sensitivity and roughly 81% specificity. Appearing in blood as well were most expanded thyroid clonotypes above 0.001 frequency.

The CDR3 totals 13 residues. V was pared by 3 bases and J by 2 bases, with 2 bases between. The authors diagnosed from clinical symptoms, serum thyroxine, TRAb, thyroid ultrasound and orbital computed tomography. This TCR derives from a woman aged 18-29 years with stable Graves' hyperthyroidism. Specimen: peripheral blood. The chain uses TRBV12-3 or TRBV12-4 and TRBJ2-6; D is unresolved. The chain's CDR3 is CASSFAGANVLTF. The CDR3 DNA follows: TGTGCCAGCAGTTTTGCTGGGGCCAACGTCCTGACTTTC.